This TCR beta chain was recovered during a study of T cells in Graves' hyperthyroidism and ophthalmopathy (dated by TCRdb to the late 2010s). Regarding the study in general: Peripheral blood samples were taken at initial diagnosis, before any treatment was given. The approximately 90 discovery patients were divided at random into training and test sets in a 7:3 ratio. After sampling, hyperthyroidism patients received methimazole starting at 30 mg daily, and ophthalmopathy patients received high-dose intravenous methylprednisolone. The study also compared thyroid tissue and blood T-cell repertoires from more than 5 Graves' hyperthyroidism patients. An independent validation cohort of about 19 hyperthyroidism patients and 15 or so patients who later progressed to ophthalmopathy tested prospective prediction of ophthalmopathy. TCR Vbeta CDR3 sequencing of some 140 peripheral blood samples (over 40 ophthalmopathy, 75 or so hyperthyroidism and approximately 17 progressor patients) is reported in the paper. TCR V-J signatures able to tell the groups apart were searched for in a discovery cohort of about a hundred patients, of whom 40 to 45 had Graves' ophthalmopathy and around 56 had stable Graves' hyperthyroidism.

Broader findings and caveats from the paper: Ophthalmopathy was separated from stable hyperthyroidism by a 13 V-J signature model, with approximately 89% sensitivity and about 84% specificity obtained in cross-validation and 80%/75% obtained in testing. Sample size was not statistically predetermined, and blinding of investigators to group allocation was not performed. Blood samples also contained most of the expanded thyroid clonotypes (frequency above 0.001), which suggests that blood repertoires may reflect thyroid immune responses. In validation, progression to ophthalmopathy was predicted by the model with almost 71% sensitivity and roughly 76% specificity, a median of approximately 6.5 months before onset.

The TCR beta CDR3 regions were amplified from the RNA transcripts. The TCR CDR3 was subjected to a first round of RT-PCR using the HTBI primer set and the Qiagen OneStep RT-PCR kit. Libraries were constructed in a second round of multiplex PCR, after which size selection and purification were performed. The libraries were sequenced on an Illumina HiSeq2000 using paired-end 100 bp reads. As for the authors' bioinformatics: Raw data were processed with SOAPnuke, discarding reads with adapters, uncalled bases, mean Phred below 15, or no exact constant-primer or identifier match. High-quality paired reads were merged with COPE v1.2.5, and unique nucleotide sequences were defined as clonotypes. MiTCR v1.1 was used to align clonotypes to the IMGT TRBV, TRBD and TRBJ reference segments. Only V-J combinations with frequency above 0.0001, covering about 99% of repertoires, were analysed. A TCS score was defined as the ratio of F50 (clonal expansion) to E x V (chaos), with BLOSUM62-based TCRdist applied between CDR3 peptides within each V-J. Welch's t-statistics and random forest reduced around 520 V-J features to 13, which were used in a naive Bayes classifier (R e1071). The raw public reads went through TCRdb reprocessing: fastp at Q25, MiXCR clone calling, in-frame beta chains kept. Each CDR3 protein gets just one entry, which takes the most common genes and DNA from the rows behind it. Here the V and J calls rest on TCRdb's processing, not on the authors' analysis. The table for this sample lists hundreds of thousands of distinct CDR3 sequences; about 16% of them were counted only once. Less than 35% of the sample is held by the ten biggest clonotypes.

Moderately to severely active disease, a Clinical Activity Score of at least 3, a NOSPECS grade of at least 4, and a duration under 3 months were present in ophthalmopathy patients. Exclusion was applied to patients with uncontrolled infections, other autoimmune diseases, pregnancy or lactation. Diagnoses were established on the basis of clinical symptoms, serum thyroxine and TRAb, thyroid ultrasound, and orbital computed tomography. PBMCs were separated from under 12 ml of fresh peripheral blood using Ficoll-Paque density gradient centrifugation. Trizol reagent was used to extract total RNA, and RNA quality was then checked on an Agilent 2100 Bioanalyzer. As regards this clonotype: The antigen this receptor binds is unknown. Base-call qualities are not available, and no considerably larger clone is one nucleotide away.

Spanning cysteine to phenylalanine, the CDR3 consists of 16 amino acids. CDR3 DNA only is kept here, 48 bases in frame from base 1. The germline V gene provides CDR1 MGHDK and CDR2 SYGVNS. At the junction V is shortened by 6 bases and J by 7 bases; bases outside the gene matches: 10. The TCR sequence derives from a young woman with Graves' ophthalmopathy. The sequence joins TRBV25-1 to TRBJ1-6; TRBD1 agrees with 9 junctional bases. The specimen was blood. The CDR3 reads as follows: CASSAKGGTGNSPLHF. In nucleotides, the sequence is TGTGCCAGCAGCGCCAAAGGGGGGACAGGGAATTCACCCCTCCACTTT. When the CDR3 is completed using the reference TRBV25-1 and TRBJ1-6 genes on either side, the full variable domain is EADIYQTPRYLVIGTGKKITLECSQTMGHDKMYWYQQDPGMELHLIHYSYGVNSTEKGDLSSESTVSRIRTEHFPLTLESARPSHTSQYLCASSAKGGTGNSPLHFGNGTRLTVT.